The TCR beta chain described here comes from a study of cytomegalovirus exposure and HLA in healthy donors. The CDR3 has 15 residues. V was trimmed by 4 bases and J by 5 bases, leaving 18 bases between them. Germline V gives CDR1 SGHRS, CDR2 YFSETQ. Researchers ran the PCR with 60 Vbeta and 13 Jbeta primers. Using immunoSEQ multiplex PCR, the repertoire was profiled, and TCRdb retains in-frame clones only, with some absent. The table includes under 200,000 clones, 81% detected once. The rearrangement links TRBV5-1 to TRBJ2-5; TRBD1 is a possible D gene (6 bases). The sample consisted of PBMCs. This receptor was obtained from a woman aged 50 to 65 in good health and CMV-seronegative. CDR3 in DNA: TGCGCCAGCAGCCCTAGAACAGGGACCCAGGAGACCCAGTACTTC. It is translated as CASSPRTGTQETQYF.